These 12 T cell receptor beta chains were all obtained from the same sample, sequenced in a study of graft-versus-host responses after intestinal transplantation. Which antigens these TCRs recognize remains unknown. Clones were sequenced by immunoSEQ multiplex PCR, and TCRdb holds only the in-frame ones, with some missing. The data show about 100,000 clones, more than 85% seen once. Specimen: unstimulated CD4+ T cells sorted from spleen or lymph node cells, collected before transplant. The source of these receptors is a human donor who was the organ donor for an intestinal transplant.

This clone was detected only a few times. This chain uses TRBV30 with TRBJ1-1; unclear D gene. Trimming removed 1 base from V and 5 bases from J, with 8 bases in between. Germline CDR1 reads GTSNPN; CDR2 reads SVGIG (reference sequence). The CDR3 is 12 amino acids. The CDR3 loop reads CAWSAQRTEAFF. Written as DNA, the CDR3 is TGTGCCTGGAGTGCCCAAAGAACTGAAGCTTTCTTT.

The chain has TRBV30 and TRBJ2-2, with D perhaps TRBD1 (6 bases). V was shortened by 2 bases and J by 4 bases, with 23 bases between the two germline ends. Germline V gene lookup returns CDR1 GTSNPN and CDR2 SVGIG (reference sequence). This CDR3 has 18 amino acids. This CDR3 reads CAWSPDRNPAARTGELFF. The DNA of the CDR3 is TGTGCCTGGAGTCCTGACAGGAACCCGGCCGCCCGCACCGGGGAGCTGTTTTTT.

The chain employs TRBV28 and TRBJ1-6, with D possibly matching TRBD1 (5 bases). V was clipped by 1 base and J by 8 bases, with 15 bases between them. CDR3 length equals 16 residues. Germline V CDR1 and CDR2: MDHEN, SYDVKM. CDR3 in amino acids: CASSLFRDLGDSPLHF. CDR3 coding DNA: TGTGCCAGCAGTTTATTTCGGGACCTAGGGGATTCACCCCTCCACTTT.

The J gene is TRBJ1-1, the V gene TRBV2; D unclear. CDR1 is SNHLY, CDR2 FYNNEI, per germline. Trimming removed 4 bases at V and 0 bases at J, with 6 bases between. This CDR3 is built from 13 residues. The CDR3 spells CASSGQVNTEAFF. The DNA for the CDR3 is TGTGCCAGCAGTGGGCAGGTGAACACTGAAGCTTTCTTT.

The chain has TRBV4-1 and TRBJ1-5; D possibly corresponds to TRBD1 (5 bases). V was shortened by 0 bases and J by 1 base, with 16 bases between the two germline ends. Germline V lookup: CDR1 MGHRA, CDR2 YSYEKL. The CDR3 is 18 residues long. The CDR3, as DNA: TGCGCCAGCAGCCAAGACCCCTCTGGGGGTTCGAGCAATCAGCCCCAGCATTTT. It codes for CASSQDPSGGSSNQPQHF.

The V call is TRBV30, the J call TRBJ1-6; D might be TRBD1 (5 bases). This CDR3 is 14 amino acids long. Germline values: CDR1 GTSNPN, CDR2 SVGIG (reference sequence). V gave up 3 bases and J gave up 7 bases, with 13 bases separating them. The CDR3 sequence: CAWRAGWENSPLHF. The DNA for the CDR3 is TGTGCCTGGAGGGCAGGGTGGGAGAATTCACCCCTCCACTTT.

As DNA, the CDR3 is TGTGCCAGCAGTCCATACAGCGGGGGAAACACTGAAGCTTTCTTT. Amino acids: CASSPYSGGNTEAFF. V is TRBV6-5 and J is TRBJ1-1; maybe TRBD1 (5 bases). Germline CDR1 is MNHEY and CDR2 is SVGAGI. This CDR3 has 15 residues. The germline V and J ends were trimmed by 5 bases and 2 bases, with 15 bases remaining between them.

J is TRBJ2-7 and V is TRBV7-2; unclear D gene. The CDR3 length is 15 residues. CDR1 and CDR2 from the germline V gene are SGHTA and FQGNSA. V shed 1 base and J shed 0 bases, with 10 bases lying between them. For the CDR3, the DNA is TGTGCCAGCAGCTTAGGGCCGGGCGGCTCCTACGAGCAGTACTTC. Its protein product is CASSLGPGGSYEQYF.

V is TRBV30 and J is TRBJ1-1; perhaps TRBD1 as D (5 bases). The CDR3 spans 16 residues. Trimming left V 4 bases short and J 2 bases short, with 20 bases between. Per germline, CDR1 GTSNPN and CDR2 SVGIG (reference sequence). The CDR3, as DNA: TGTGCCTGGAACACTCCTTGGGGCCACTTAAACACTGAAGCTTTCTTT. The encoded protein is CAWNTPWGHLNTEAFF.

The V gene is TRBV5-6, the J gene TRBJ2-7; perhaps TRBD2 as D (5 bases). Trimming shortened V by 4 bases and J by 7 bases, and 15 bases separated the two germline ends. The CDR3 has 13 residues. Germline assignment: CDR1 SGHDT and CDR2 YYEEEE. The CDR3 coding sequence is TGTGCCAGCAGCCAGATCGAGAGGAGGGAGCAGTACTTC. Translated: CASSQIERREQYF.

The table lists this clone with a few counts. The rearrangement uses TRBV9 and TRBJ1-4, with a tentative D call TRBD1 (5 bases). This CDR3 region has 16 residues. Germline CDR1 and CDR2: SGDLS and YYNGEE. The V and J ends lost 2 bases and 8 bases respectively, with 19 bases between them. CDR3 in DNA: TGTGCCAGCAGCGTGTCACGGGACGGATCGGGGGAAAAACTGTTTTTT. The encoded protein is CASSVSRDGSGEKLFF.

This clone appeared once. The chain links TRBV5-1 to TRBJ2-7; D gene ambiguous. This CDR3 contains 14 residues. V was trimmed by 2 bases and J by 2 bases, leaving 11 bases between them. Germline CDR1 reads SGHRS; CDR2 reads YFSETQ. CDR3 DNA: TGCGCCAGCAGCTTTGACATTTACGCCTACGAGCAGTACTTC. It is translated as CASSFDIYAYEQYF.